A single sample gave rise to the 6 T cell receptor beta chains below, sequenced in a study of shared clonotypes between healthy human individuals. This table comes from immunoSEQ multiplex PCR, and its TCRdb copy is limited to in-frame clones, with some not included. The repertoire holds some 1.5 million clones, with 96% as singletons. Material for sequencing was naive CD4+ T cells sorted from blood. The subset: CD45RA+ positively selected. Receptors originate from a man aged 25 to 40 in good health.

V gene TRBV5-1 combines with J gene TRBJ2-5, with D hard to call. V was shortened by 4 bases and J by 2 bases, with 9 bases between the two germline ends. The V gene's germline CDR1 is SGHRS and CDR2 YFSETQ. This CDR3 region has 13 residues. The CDR3 protein is CASSPLDQETQYF. CDR3 bases: TGCGCCAGCAGCCCCCTAGATCAAGAGACCCAGTACTTC.

V usage is TRBV5-5 and J usage is TRBJ2-1; 9 nucleotides match TRBD2. Germline values: CDR1 SGHKS, CDR2 YYEKEE (reference sequence). The CDR3 totals 15 residues. The ends lost 1 base at V and 7 bases at J; junction bases unmatched: 6. CDR3 sequence reads: CASSLLSGSGNEQFF. DNA for the CDR3: TGTGCCAGCAGCTTGCTTAGCGGGAGTGGTAATGAGCAGTTCTTC. The whole variable domain, filled in from reference TRBV5-5 and TRBJ2-1, reads DAGVTQSPTHLIKTRGQQVTLRCSPISGHKSVSWYQQVLGQGPQFIFQYYEKEERGRGNFPDRFSARQFPNYSSELNVNALLLGDSALYLCASSLLSGSGNEQFFGPGTRLTVL.

The chain couples TRBV29-1 to TRBJ2-1, with 7 bases matching TRBD1. The CDR3 sequence is 14 residues long. V gave up 6 bases and J gave up 5 bases; unmatched junction bases: 10. The V gene's germline CDR1 is SQVTM and CDR2 ANQGSEA. The CDR3 sequence is CSVEPTGLNNEQFF. DNA of the CDR3: TGCAGCGTCGAACCGACAGGGCTGAACAATGAGCAGTTCTTC.

The CDR3 nucleotides are TGTGCCAGCAGCACGGGACTAGCCGTTCTCTACGAGCAGTACTTC. As protein: CASSTGLAVLYEQYF. V and J are TRBV11-2 and TRBJ2-7; 9 positions agree with TRBD2. In germline, CDR1 is SGHAT, CDR2 FQNNGV. This CDR3 comprises 15 residues. V was clipped by 5 bases and J by 3 bases; unmatched bases: 8.

The J gene is TRBJ2-3, the V gene TRBV7-2; D is possibly TRBD2 (5 bases). Germline CDR1 is SGHTA and CDR2 is FQGNSA. Trimming cost V 2 bases and J 2 bases, with 14 bases left between them. The CDR3 runs to 16 residues. CDR3 in DNA: TGTGCCAGCAGCTTACAGCCGAAGCGGATCACAGATACGCAGTATTTT. Translation gives CASSLQPKRITDTQYF. The full variable domain, with the rest looked up from reference TRBV7-2 and TRBJ2-3, is GAGVSQSPSNKVTEKGKDVELRCDPISGHTALYWYRQSLGQGLEFLIYFQGNSAPDKSGLPSDRFSAERTGGSVSTLTIQRTQQEDSAVYLCASSLQPKRITDTQYFGPGTRLTVL.

The gene calls are TRBV27 and TRBJ1-5, with no clear D. Germline V gene lookup returns CDR1 MNHEY and CDR2 SMNVEV (reference sequence). V was clipped by 3 bases and J by 1 base, with 10 bases between them. The CDR3 consists of 15 residues. CDR3 sequence: CASSFLPLSNQPQHF. The CDR3 region has the DNA TGTGCCAGCAGTTTCTTGCCATTAAGCAATCAGCCCCAGCATTTT.